This T cell receptor beta chain was found in a study of blood T cells in healthy people across ages. Study-level background: About one barcoded TCR beta cDNA was captured per two T cells. Study results and limitations: Estimates drawn from one million T cells were deemed to understate diversity.

Through a sample-barcoded 5' primer and a J-beta primer mix, a second PCR was run for 7 to 11 cycles. From the 5' RACE reads, TCRdb called clonotypes with MiXCR, one entry per CDR3 protein. The sample holds under 1,100,000 distinct CDR3 sequences, around 25% seen once. Note on this clonotype: The antigen is not known.

The data also belong to a second study, concerning T cells of mothers and their children. That work states: For the second PCR, the M1S primer put in sample barcodes and 2-4 random nucleotides. Unrelated mother-child pairs always had slightly, but never significantly, lower normalized overlap than related pairs.

The receptor was derived from a girl aged 2 to 10 in good health. The specimen was blood.

CDR3 amino acids: CSARGGRDYDSDTQYF. DNA for the CDR3: TGCAGTGCTAGGGGAGGCCGGGACTACGACTCAGATACGCAGTATTTT. This chain joins TRBV20-1 and TRBJ2-3; 7 nucleotides match TRBD2. Germline-derived CDR1 and CDR2 are DFQATT and SNEGSKA (reference sequence). There are 16 residues in the CDR3. V lost 3 bases, J lost 4 bases, and 13 bases stayed unmatched.